The present T cell receptor beta chain was sequenced within a study of cytomegalovirus exposure and HLA in healthy donors. General study results and limits: Among TCR beta chains of equal frequency, HLA-associated ones were more clonally expanded in a later analysis. Among the CMV-associated chains, three were confirmed in vitro as specific for CMV antigens. Most TCR beta V segments were productive about 87% or about 30% of the time in an earlier analysis.

Comments on this clone: The antigen is unknown.

Nominally healthy donors were sampled, though unrecorded immune exposures were likely. 60 Vbeta and 13 Jbeta primers were used in PCR. Profiling relied on immunoSEQ multiplex PCR, and the TCRdb table lists in-frame clones only, not all of them. Of 85,000 to 100,000 clones listed, 55% to 75% are singletons. This receptor was taken from a man in his sixties in good health and CMV-seronegative. The material sequenced was PBMCs.

CDR3 bases: TGTGCCAGCAGCCAAGACGTAGCGGGGGAATCTGAGCAGTTCTTC. Its protein is CASSQDVAGESEQFF. V usage is TRBV4-2 and J usage is TRBJ2-1, with 9 bases that match TRBD2. Germline V gene lookup returns CDR1 LGHNA and CDR2 YNFKEQ. Trimming cost V 0 bases and J 9 bases; bases outside gene matches: 6. The CDR3 sequence is 15 residues long.